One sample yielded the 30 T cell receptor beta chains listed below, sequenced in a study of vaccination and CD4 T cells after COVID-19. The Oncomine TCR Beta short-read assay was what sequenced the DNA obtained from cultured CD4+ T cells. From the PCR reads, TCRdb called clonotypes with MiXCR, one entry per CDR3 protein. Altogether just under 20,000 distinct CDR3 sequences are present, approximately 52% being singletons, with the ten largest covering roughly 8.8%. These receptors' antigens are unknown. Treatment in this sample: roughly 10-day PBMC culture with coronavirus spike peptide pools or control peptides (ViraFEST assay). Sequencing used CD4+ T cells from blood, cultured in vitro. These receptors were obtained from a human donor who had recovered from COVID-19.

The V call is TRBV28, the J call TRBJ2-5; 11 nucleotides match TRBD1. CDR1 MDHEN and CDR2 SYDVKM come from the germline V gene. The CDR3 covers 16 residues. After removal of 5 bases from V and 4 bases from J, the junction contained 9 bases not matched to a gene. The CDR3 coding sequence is TGTGCCAGCAGTCCACCGGGACAGGGGGTTGGAGAGACCCAGTACTTC. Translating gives CASSPPGQGVGETQYF.

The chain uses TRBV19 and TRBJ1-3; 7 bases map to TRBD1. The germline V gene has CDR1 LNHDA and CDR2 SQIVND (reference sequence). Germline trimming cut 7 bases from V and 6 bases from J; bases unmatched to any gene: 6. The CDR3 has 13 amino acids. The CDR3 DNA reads TGTGCCAGTACGGGACAGTTGGAAAACACCATATATTTT. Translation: CASTGQLENTIYF.

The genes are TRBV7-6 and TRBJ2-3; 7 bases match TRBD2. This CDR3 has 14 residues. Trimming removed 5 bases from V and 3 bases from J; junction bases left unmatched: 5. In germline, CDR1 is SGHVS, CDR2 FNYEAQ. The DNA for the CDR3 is TGTGCCAGCAGCCCTAGCGGAATGACAGATACGCAGTATTTT. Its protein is CASSPSGMTDTQYF. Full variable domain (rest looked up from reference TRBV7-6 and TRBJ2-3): GAGVSQSPRYKVTKRGQDVALRCDPISGHVSLYWYRQALGQGPEFLTYFNYEAQQDKSGLPNDRFSAERPEGSISTLTIQRTEQRDSAMYRCASSPSGMTDTQYFGPGTRLTVL.

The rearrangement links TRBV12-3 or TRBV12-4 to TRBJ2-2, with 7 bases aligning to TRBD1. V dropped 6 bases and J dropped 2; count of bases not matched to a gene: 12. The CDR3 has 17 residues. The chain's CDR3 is CASRRTGTASNTGELFF. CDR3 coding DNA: TGTGCCAGCAGGCGCACCGGGACAGCCTCTAACACCGGGGAGCTGTTTTTT.

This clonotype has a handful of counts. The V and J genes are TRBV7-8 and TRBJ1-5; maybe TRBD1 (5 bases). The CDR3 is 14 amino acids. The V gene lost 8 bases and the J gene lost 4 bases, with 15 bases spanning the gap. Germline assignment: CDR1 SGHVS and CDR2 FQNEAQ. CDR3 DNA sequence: TGTGCCAGCGCCGGGGCTCTTGGGAATCAGCCCCAGCATTTT. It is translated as CASAGALGNQPQHF.

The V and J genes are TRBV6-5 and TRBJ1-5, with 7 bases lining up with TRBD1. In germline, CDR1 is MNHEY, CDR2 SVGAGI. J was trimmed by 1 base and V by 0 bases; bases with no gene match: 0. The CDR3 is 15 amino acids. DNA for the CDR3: TGTGCCAGCAGTTACTCGACAGGGAGCAATCAGCCCCAGCATTTT. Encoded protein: CASSYSTGSNQPQHF.

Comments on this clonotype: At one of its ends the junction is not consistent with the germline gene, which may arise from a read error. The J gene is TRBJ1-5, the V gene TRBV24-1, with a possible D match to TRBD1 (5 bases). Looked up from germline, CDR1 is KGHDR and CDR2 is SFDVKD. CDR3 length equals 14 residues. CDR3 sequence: CATSDLGGVQPQHF. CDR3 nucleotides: TGTGCCACCAGCGATTTGGGGGGGGTTCAGCCCCAGCATTTT.

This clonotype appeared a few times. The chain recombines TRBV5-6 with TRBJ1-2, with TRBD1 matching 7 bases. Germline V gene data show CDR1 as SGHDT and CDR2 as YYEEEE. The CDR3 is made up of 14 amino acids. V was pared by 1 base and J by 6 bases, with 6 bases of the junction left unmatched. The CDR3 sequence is CASSLTSTGHGYTF. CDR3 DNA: TGTGCCAGCAGCTTGACTTCGACAGGGCATGGCTACACCTTC.

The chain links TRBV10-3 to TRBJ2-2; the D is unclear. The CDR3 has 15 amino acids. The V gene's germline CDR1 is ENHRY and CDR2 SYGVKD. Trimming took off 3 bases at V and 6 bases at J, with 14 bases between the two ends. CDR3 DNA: TGTGCCATCAGTGAAGGAGTTTTCGCCCCCGGGGAGCTGTTTTTT. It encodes CAISEGVFAPGELFF.

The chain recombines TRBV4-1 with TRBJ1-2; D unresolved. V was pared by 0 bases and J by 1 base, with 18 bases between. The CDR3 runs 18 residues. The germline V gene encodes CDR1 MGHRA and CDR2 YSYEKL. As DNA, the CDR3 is TGCGCCAGCAGCCAAGAAAAGGAGAAGGGCGGATTTAACTATGGCTACACCTTC. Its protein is CASSQEKEKGGFNYGYTF.

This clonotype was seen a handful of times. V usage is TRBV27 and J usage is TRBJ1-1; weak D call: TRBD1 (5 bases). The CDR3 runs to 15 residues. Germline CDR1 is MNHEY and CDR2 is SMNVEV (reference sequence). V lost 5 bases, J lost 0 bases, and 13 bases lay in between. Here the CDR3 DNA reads TGTGCCAGCAGTCTCGGGGACCGAATGAACACTGAAGCTTTCTTT. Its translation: CASSLGDRMNTEAFF.

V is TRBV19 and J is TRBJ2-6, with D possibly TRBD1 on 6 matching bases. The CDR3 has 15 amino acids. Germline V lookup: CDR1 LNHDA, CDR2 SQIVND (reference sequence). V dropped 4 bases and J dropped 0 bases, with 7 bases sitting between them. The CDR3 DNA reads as TGTGCCAGTAGTAGGGGGCCCTCTGGGGCCAACGTCCTGACTTTC. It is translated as CASSRGPSGANVLTF. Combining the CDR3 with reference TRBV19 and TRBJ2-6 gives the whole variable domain DGGITQSPKYLFRKEGQNVTLSCEQNLNHDAMYWYRQDPGQGLRLIYYSQIVNDFQKGDIAEGYSVSREKKESFPLTVTSAQKNPTAFYLCASSRGPSGANVLTFGAGSRLTVL.

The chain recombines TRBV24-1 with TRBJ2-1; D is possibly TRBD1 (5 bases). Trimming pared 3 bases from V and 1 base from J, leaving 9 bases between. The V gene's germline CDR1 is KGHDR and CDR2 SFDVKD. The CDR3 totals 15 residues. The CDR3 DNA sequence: TGTGCCACCAGTGATCCAGGGCCTTCCTACAATGAGCAGTTCTTC. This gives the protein CATSDPGPSYNEQFF.

CDR3 loop: CASTKEEYGYTF. The DNA of the CDR3 is TGTGCCAGCACCAAGGAGGAATATGGCTACACCTTC. This chain uses TRBV6-1 with TRBJ1-2; D is undetermined. Germline assignment: CDR1 MNHNS and CDR2 SASEGT. Trimming pared 7 bases from V and 5 bases from J, leaving 11 bases between. This CDR3 is 12 amino acids long.

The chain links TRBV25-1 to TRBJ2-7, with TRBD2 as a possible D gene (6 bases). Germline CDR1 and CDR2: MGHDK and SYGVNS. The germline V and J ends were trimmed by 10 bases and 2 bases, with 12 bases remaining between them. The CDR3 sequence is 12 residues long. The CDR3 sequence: CATSGGTYEQYF. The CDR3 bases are TGTGCCACCTCCGGGGGTACCTACGAGCAGTACTTC.

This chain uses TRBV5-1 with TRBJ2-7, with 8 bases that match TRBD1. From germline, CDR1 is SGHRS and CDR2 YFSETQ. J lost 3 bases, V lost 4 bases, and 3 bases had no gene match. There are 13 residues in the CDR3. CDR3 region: CASSGTGGYEQYF. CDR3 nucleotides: TGCGCCAGCAGCGGAACAGGGGGCTACGAGCAGTACTTC.

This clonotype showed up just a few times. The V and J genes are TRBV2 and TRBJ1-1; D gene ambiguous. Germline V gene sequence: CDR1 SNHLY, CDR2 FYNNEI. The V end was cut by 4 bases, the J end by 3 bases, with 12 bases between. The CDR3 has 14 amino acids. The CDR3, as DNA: TGTGCCAGCAGTGGTGGGCAGGACTACACTGAAGCTTTCTTT. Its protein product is CASSGGQDYTEAFF.

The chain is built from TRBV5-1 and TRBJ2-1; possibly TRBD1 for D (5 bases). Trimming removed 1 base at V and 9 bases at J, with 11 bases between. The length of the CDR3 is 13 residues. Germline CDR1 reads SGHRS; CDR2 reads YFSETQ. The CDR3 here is CASSLKLDTEQFF. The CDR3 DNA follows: TGCGCCAGCAGCTTGAAATTGGACACTGAGCAGTTCTTC.

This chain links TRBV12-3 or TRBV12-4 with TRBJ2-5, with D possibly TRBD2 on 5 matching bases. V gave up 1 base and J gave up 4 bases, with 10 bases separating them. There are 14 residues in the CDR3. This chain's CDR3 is CASSLDGGRETQYF. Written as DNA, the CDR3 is TGTGCCAGCAGTTTAGACGGCGGGCGAGAGACCCAGTACTTC.

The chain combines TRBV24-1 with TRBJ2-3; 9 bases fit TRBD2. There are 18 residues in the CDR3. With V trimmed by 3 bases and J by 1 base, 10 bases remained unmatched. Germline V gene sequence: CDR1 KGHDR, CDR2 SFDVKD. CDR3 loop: CATSDDSGSREGTDTQYF. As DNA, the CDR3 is TGTGCCACCAGTGATGATAGCGGGAGTAGGGAAGGCACAGATACGCAGTATTTT.

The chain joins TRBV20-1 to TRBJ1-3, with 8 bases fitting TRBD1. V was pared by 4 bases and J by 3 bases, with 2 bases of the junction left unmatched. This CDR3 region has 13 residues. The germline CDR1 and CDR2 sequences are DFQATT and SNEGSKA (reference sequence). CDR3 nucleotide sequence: TGCAGTGCTAAGGACAGGGTTGGAAACACCATATATTTT. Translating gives CSAKDRVGNTIYF.

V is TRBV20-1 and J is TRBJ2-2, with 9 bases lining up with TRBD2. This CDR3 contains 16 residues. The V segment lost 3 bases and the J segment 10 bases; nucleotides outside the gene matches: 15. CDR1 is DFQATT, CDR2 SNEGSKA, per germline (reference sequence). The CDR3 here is CSARGGTSNPGTELFF. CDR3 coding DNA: TGCAGTGCTAGGGGAGGGACTAGCAATCCCGGAACGGAGCTGTTTTTT.

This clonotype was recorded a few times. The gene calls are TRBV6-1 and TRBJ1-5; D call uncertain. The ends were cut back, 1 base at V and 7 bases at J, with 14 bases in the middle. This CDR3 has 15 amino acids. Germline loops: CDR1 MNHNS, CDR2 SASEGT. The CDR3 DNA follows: TGTGCCAGCAGTGAAGGGCAGTGGGATTCCCAGCCCCAGCATTTT. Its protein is CASSEGQWDSQPQHF.

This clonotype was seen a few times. This CDR3 reads CASSAIGTGLEKLFF. CDR3 coding DNA: TGTGCCAGCAGTGCCATCGGGACAGGGCTTGAAAAACTGTTTTTT. This chain joins TRBV6-1 and TRBJ1-4; TRBD1 matches 9 bases. The CDR3 length is 15 residues. The junction had 7 bases not matched to a gene; V was cut back by 4 bases and J by 7 bases. Per germline, CDR1 MNHNS and CDR2 SASEGT.

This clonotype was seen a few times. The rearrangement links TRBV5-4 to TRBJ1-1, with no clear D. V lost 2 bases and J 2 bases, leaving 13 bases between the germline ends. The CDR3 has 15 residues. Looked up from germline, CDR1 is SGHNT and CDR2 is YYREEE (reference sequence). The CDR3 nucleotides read TGTGCCAGCAGCTTTGGTGCCGACCTAAACACTGAAGCTTTCTTT. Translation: CASSFGADLNTEAFF.

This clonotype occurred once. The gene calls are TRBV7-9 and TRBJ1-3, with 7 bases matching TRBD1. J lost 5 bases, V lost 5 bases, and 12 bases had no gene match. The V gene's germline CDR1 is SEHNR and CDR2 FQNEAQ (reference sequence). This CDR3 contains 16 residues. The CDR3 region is CASSRRGGLSRNTIYF. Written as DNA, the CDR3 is TGTGCCAGCAGCCGCAGGGGGGGGCTGTCACGAAACACCATATATTTT.

The CDR3: CASSLGGTGEPEAFF. Written as DNA, the CDR3 is TGTGCCAGCAGTCTAGGAGGGACAGGGGAGCCTGAAGCTTTCTTT. V gene TRBV28 combines with J gene TRBJ1-1; TRBD1 matches 10 bases. The CDR3 runs 15 residues. Trimming at V came to 5 bases and at J to 6 bases, leaving 9 bases not matched to a gene. Germline loops: CDR1 MDHEN, CDR2 SYDVKM. The full variable domain, with the rest looked up from reference TRBV28 and TRBJ1-1, is DVKVTQSSRYLVKRTGEKVFLECVQDMDHENMFWYRQDPGLGLRLIYFSYDVKMKEKGDIPEGYSVSREKKERFSLILESASTNQTSMYLCASSLGGTGEPEAFFGQGTRLTVV.

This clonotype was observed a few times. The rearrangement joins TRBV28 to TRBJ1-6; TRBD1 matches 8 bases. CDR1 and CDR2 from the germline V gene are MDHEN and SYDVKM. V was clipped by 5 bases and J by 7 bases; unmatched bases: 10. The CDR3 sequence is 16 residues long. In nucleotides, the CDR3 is TGTGCCAGCAGTCAATGGGGGACAGGCTTGAATTCACCCCTCCACTTT. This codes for CASSQWGTGLNSPLHF.

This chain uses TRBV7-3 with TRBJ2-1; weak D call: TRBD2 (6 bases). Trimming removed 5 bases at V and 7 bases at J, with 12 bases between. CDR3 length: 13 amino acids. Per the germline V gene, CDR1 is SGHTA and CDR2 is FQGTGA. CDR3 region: CASSAGGFNEQFF. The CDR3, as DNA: TGTGCCAGCAGCGCAGGAGGGTTTAATGAGCAGTTCTTC. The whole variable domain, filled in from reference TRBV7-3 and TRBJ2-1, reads GAGVSQTPSNKVTEKGKYVELRCDPISGHTALYWYRQSLGQGPEFLIYFQGTGAADDSGLPNDRFFAVRPEGSVSTLKIQRTERGDSAVYLCASSAGGFNEQFFGPGTRLTVL.

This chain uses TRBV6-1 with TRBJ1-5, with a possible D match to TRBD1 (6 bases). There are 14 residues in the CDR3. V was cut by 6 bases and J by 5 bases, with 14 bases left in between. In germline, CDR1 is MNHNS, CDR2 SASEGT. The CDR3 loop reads CASRPDRMDQPQHF. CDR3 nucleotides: TGTGCCAGCAGACCCGACAGGATGGATCAGCCCCAGCATTTT.